The 21 T cell receptor beta chains reported below all come from one sample, sequenced in a study of blood T cell repertoires in COVID-19. Libraries were prepared by immunoSEQ multiplex PCR; TCRdb keeps only in-frame clonotypes and omits some of them. The sample records 110,000 to 150,000 clones, around 84% being singletons. The sample was peripheral blood. These receptors were taken from a man aged 55 to 69 with active or convalescent COVID-19.

The chain joins TRBV6-5 to TRBJ2-1; 11 bases are shared with TRBD2. The germline V gene has CDR1 MNHEY and CDR2 SVGAGI. This CDR3 has 15 residues. Trimming at V came to 6 bases and at J to 6 bases, leaving 7 bases not matched to a gene. The chain's CDR3 is CASSPASGRSNEQFF. The CDR3 DNA reads as TGTGCCAGCAGCCCCGCTAGCGGGAGGAGCAATGAGCAGTTCTTC.

A few counts support this clone. As DNA, the CDR3 is TGTGCCAGCAGTTTGAGGTTAGGGGGGGCCTACGAGCAGTACGTC. As protein: CASSLRLGGAYEQYV. This chain joins TRBV6-5 and TRBJ2-7; D might be TRBD2 (7 bases). CDR1 is MNHEY, CDR2 SVGAGI, per germline. Trimming shortened V by 4 bases and J by 2 bases, and 15 bases separated the two germline ends. The CDR3 totals 15 residues.

Of note for this clone: Other DNA sequences in the same sample also yield this CDR3. The chain recombines TRBV4-3 with TRBJ2-2; 9 nucleotides line up with TRBD1. V lost 3 bases to trimming and J lost 5 bases; unmatched junction nucleotides: 7. Germline CDR1 reads LGHNA; CDR2 reads YSLEER. The CDR3 sequence is 16 residues long. CDR3 amino acids: CASSQLTGGDTGELFF. The CDR3 nucleotides read TGCGCCAGCAGCCAGCTGACAGGGGGGGATACCGGGGAGCTGTTTTTT.

The V call is TRBV6-2 or TRBV6-3, the J call TRBJ1-3; D remains unclear. Germline assignment: CDR1 MNHEY and CDR2 SVGEGT. The CDR3 runs to 15 residues. V lost 5 bases and J 0 bases, leaving 11 bases between the germline ends. CDR3 nucleotide sequence: TGTGCCAGCAGTCTTACCGGTACCTCTGGAAACACCATATATTTT. It translates to CASSLTGTSGNTIYF.

The rearrangement links TRBV13 to TRBJ2-1, with 7 bases aligning to TRBD2. Germline CDR1 is PRHDT and CDR2 is FYEKMQ (reference sequence). With V trimmed by 6 bases and J by 9 bases, 5 bases remained unmatched. This CDR3 comprises 12 residues. CDR3 residues: CASSPAGSEQFF. In DNA form, the CDR3 reads TGTGCCAGCAGTCCAGCGGGATCTGAGCAGTTCTTC.

The chain couples TRBV5-4 to TRBJ1-1; tentatively, D is TRBD1 (5 bases). V was pared by 4 bases and J by 5 bases, with 15 bases between. The CDR3 length is 14 residues. Germline CDR1 SGHNT, CDR2 YYREEE (reference sequence). This CDR3 is CASSHQGAGTEAFF. For the CDR3, the DNA is TGTGCCAGCAGCCACCAGGGCGCGGGGACTGAAGCTTTCTTT.

This clone was detected only once. The chain links TRBV11-3 to TRBJ2-3; a weak D match, TRBD1 (5 bases). This CDR3 has 15 residues. Germline CDR1 reads SGHNT; CDR2 reads YENEEA. V was trimmed by 5 bases and J by 4 bases, leaving 16 bases between them. CDR3 coding DNA: TGTGCCAGCAGCGAAGGGGCCCTAGGTTCAGATACGCAGTATTTT. This encodes CASSEGALGSDTQYF.

The rearrangement links TRBV24-1 to TRBJ1-2; tentatively, D is TRBD1 (6 bases). Germline CDR1 reads KGHDR; CDR2 reads SFDVKD. The CDR3 is 15 residues long. The germline V and J ends were trimmed by 2 bases and 6 bases, with 15 bases remaining between them. CDR3: CATSDSPDRANGYTF. CDR3 DNA: TGTGCCACCAGTGATTCCCCGGACAGAGCTAATGGCTACACCTTC.

The chain links TRBV19 to TRBJ1-2, with D possibly matching TRBD1 (6 bases). The CDR3 has 13 residues. V lost 3 bases and J lost 6, with 11 bases in between. Germline CDR1 reads LNHDA; CDR2 reads SQIVND (reference sequence). CDR3 residues: CASSIGRGHGYTF. The DNA of the CDR3 is TGTGCCAGTAGTATTGGCAGGGGCCATGGCTACACCTTC.

The rearrangement joins TRBV9 to TRBJ2-3, with D possibly TRBD1 on 6 matching bases. CDR1 is SGDLS, CDR2 YYNGEE, per germline. This CDR3 is built from 14 residues. V shed 4 bases and J shed 2 bases, with 11 bases lying between them. DNA for the CDR3: TGTGCCAGCAGCCTCCTGGGGGCCACAGATACGCAGTATTTT. Residues: CASSLLGATDTQYF. The full variable domain, in which reference TRBV9 and TRBJ2-3 provide the parts outside the CDR3, is DSGVTQTPKHLITATGQRVTLRCSPRSGDLSVYWYQQSLDQGLQFLIQYYNGEERAKGNILERFSAQQFPDLHSELNLSSLELGDSALYFCASSLLGATDTQYFGPGTRLTVL.

A single count supports this clone. The chain recombines TRBV7-8 with TRBJ1-2; no definite D call. Trimming cost V 3 bases and J 8 bases, with 13 bases left between them. This CDR3 region has 13 residues. CDR1 and CDR2 (germline): SGHVS, FQNEAQ. CDR3 nucleotides: TGTGCCAGCAGCTTTGGACTGCGGGAGGGCTACACCTTC. The encoded protein is CASSFGLREGYTF.

This clone was observed once. V usage is TRBV10-3 and J usage is TRBJ2-5; tentative D call: TRBD2 (6 bases). This CDR3 is built from 13 residues. V lost 5 bases and J 4 bases, leaving 11 bases between the germline ends. CDR1 is ENHRY, CDR2 SYGVKD, per germline. This CDR3 reads CAISPGLRETQYF. CDR3 nucleotide sequence: TGTGCCATCAGTCCGGGACTTCGAGAGACCCAGTACTTC.

This clone was found once. V gene TRBV12-5 combines with J gene TRBJ1-4; TRBD1 matches at 12 bases. CDR3 length: 17 amino acids. V lost 4 bases and J lost 6; bases outside the gene matches: 9. The germline gives CDR1 LGHNT, CDR2 FRNRAP. The CDR3 here is CASGSSRDRGLDEKLFF. The CDR3 DNA is TGTGCTAGTGGTTCGAGCCGGGACAGGGGGCTGGATGAAAAACTGTTTTTT. The full variable domain, in which reference TRBV12-5 and TRBJ1-4 provide the parts outside the CDR3, is DARVTQTPRHKVTEMGQEVTMRCQPILGHNTVFWYRQTMMQGLELLAYFRNRAPLDDSGMPKDRFSAEMPDATLATLKIQPSEPRDSAVYFCASGSSRDRGLDEKLFFGSGTQLSVL.

In nucleotides, the CDR3 is TGTGCCAGTAGTATATTTCCCGCAGGGTATAATGAAAAACTGTTTTTT. This translates into CASSIFPAGYNEKLFF. The chain is built from TRBV19 and TRBJ1-4; TRBD1 might be the D (5 bases). This CDR3 spans 16 amino acids. The germline V gene encodes CDR1 LNHDA and CDR2 SQIVND (reference sequence). Trimming cost V 2 bases and J 4 bases, with 14 bases left between them.

The chain uses TRBV5-1 and TRBJ2-5; the D gene is possibly TRBD1 (6 bases). The CDR3 is 13 residues long. Between the trimmed V and J ends, which lost 4 bases and 2 bases, there was a span of 9 bases. Germline V CDR1 and CDR2: SGHRS, YFSETQ. DNA for the CDR3: TGCGCCAGCAGCCTAGGGGGTCAAGAGACCCAGTACTTC. Translating gives CASSLGGQETQYF.

The genes are TRBV12-3 or TRBV12-4 and TRBJ1-4; maybe TRBD1 (5 bases). The germline V and J ends were trimmed by 4 bases and 11 bases, with 11 bases remaining between them. The CDR3 has 12 amino acids. CDR3 DNA sequence: TGTGCCAGCAGTTGGGGGGAGGGGAAACTGTTTTTT. Residues: CASSWGEGKLFF.

The chain joins TRBV19 to TRBJ2-1, with a possible D match to TRBD1 (6 bases). The germline V gene has CDR1 LNHDA and CDR2 SQIVND (reference sequence). The V end lost 4 bases, the J end lost 2 bases, and 12 bases lay between the germline ends. This CDR3 is built from 15 residues. CDR3 protein: CASSTEQGAYNEQFF. CDR3 DNA: TGTGCCAGTAGTACCGAACAGGGAGCCTACAATGAGCAGTTCTTC. The whole variable domain, remainder taken from reference TRBV19 and TRBJ2-1, is DGGITQSPKYLFRKEGQNVTLSCEQNLNHDAMYWYRQDPGQGLRLIYYSQIVNDFQKGDIAEGYSVSREKKESFPLTVTSAQKNPTAFYLCASSTEQGAYNEQFFGPGTRLTVL.

The chain is built from TRBV23-1 and TRBJ1-4, with TRBD1 matching over 7 bases. TRBV23-1 is an open reading frame, and its role is uncertain. This CDR3 contains 16 residues. The V segment lost 1 base and the J segment 9 bases; nucleotides outside the gene matches: 11. The CDR3: CASSQYYHRGHQKLFF. The DNA for the CDR3 is TGCGCCAGCAGTCAATATTACCACAGGGGCCATCAAAAACTGTTTTTT.

A single count supports this clone. This chain joins TRBV9 and TRBJ2-3; D gene ambiguous. The V end lost 7 bases, the J end lost 5 bases, and 11 bases lay between the germline ends. This CDR3 contains 12 residues. Germline V lookup: CDR1 SGDLS, CDR2 YYNGEE. The CDR3 spells CASDSPGDTQYF. The CDR3 DNA reads as TGTGCCAGCGATTCCCCCGGAGATACGCAGTATTTT. Filled out from reference TRBV9 and TRBJ2-3, the complete variable domain reads DSGVTQTPKHLITATGQRVTLRCSPRSGDLSVYWYQQSLDQGLQFLIQYYNGEERAKGNILERFSAQQFPDLHSELNLSSLELGDSALYFCASDSPGDTQYFGPGTRLTVL.

The chain recombines TRBV12-5 with TRBJ2-7; TRBD1 might be the D (6 bases). Germline V gene lookup returns CDR1 LGHNT and CDR2 FRNRAP. This CDR3 is built from 16 residues. Between the trimmed V and J ends, which lost 0 bases and 2 bases, there was a span of 14 bases. Here the CDR3 DNA reads TGTGCTAGTGGTTTGGTACACAGGGAAGGGGCCTACGAGCAGTACGTC. Its translation: CASGLVHREGAYEQYV.

The CDR3 sequence: CASSLRANVLTF. The DNA of the CDR3 is TGTGCCAGCAGTCTCCGGGCCAACGTCCTGACTTTC. The rearrangement links TRBV2 to TRBJ2-6, with no clear D. Trimming removed 5 bases from V and 5 bases from J, with 4 bases in between. This CDR3 comprises 12 residues. Germline CDR1 and CDR2: SNHLY and FYNNEI.